The entry below describes one TCR beta chain. Its antigen is unidentified. The data derive from a study of vaccination and CD4 T cells after COVID-19. Across the study: Six males and four females, two Hispanic, made up the convalescents. Cultures acting as controls obtained a CEFX pool, an HIV-1 Nef pool, or no peptide.

From germline, CDR1 is DFQATT and CDR2 SNEGSKA (reference sequence). Germline trimming cut 6 bases from V and 7 bases from J; bases unmatched to any gene: 7. The CDR3 sequence is 14 residues long. Sequencing of the DNA from cultured CD4+ T cells was carried out with the Oncomine TCR Beta short-read assay. From CD4+ T cells that had been cultured, genomic DNA was extracted. TCRdb used MiXCR to reprocess the PCR reads, holding one entry per CDR3 protein. Of more than 6,000 distinct CDR3 sequences in the sample, about 36% were seen once. Described treatment: approximately nine-day PBMC culture with coronavirus spike peptide pools or control peptides (ViraFEST assay). Samples of CD4+ T cells were obtained from the unexposed donor before the COVID-19 pandemic (2011-2018).

The TCR comes from a human donor in good health. V and J are TRBV20-1 and TRBJ1-4; 11 bases map to TRBD1. Sequencing input: CD4+ T cells from blood, cultured in vitro. The CDR3: CSAQGQGAIEKLFF. CDR3 coding DNA: TGCAGTGCACAAGGACAGGGGGCTATTGAAAAACTGTTTTTT.